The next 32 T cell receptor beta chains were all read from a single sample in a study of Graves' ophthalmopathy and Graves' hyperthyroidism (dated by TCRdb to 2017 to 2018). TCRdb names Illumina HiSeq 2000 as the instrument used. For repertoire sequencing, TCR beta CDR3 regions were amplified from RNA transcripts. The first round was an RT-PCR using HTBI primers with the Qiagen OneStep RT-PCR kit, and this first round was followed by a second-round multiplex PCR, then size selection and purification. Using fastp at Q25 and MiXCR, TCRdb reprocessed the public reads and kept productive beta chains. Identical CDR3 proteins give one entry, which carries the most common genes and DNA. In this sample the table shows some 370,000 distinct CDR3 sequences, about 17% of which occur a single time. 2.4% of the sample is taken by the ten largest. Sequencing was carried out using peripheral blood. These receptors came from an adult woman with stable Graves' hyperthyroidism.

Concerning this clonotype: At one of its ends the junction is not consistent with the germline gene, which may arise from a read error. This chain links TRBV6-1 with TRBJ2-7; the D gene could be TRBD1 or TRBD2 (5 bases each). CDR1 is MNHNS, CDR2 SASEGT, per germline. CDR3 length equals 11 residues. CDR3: CANLPRDDQYF. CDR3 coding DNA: TGTGCCAACCTCCCGAGGGACGATCAGTACTTC.

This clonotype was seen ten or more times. The CDR3 protein is CASSILNTEAFF. Written as DNA, the CDR3 is TGTGCCAGTAGTATTCTGAACACTGAAGCTTTCTTT. The chain uses TRBV19 and TRBJ1-1, with D hard to call. The germline V gene encodes CDR1 LNHDA and CDR2 SQIVND (reference sequence). The CDR3 loop spans 12 amino acids. V was trimmed by 3 bases and J by 0 bases, leaving 2 bases between them.

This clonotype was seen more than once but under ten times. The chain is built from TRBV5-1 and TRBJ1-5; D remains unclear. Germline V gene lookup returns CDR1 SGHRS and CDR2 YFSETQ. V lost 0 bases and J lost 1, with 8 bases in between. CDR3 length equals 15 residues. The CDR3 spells CASSLGYGSNQPQHF. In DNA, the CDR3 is TGCGCCAGCAGCTTGGGGTACGGGAGCAATCAGCCCCAGCATTTT.

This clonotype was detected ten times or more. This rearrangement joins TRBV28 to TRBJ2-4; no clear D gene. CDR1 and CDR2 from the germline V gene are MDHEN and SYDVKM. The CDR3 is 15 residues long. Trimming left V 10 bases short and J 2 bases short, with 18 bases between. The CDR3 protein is CATALLQDTKNIQYF. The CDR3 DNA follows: TGTGCCACCGCTCTACTCCAGGATACCAAAAACATTCAGTACTTC.

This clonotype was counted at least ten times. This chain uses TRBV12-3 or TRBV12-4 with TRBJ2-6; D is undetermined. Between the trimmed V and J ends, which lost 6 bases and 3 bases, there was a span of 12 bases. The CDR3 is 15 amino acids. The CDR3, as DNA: TGTGCCAGCAGACCTATTACGGGTGGGGCCAACGTCCTGACTTTC. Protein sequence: CASRPITGGANVLTF.

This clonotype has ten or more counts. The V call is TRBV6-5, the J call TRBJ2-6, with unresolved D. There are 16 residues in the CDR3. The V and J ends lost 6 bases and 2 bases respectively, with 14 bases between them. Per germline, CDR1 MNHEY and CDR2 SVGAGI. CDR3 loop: CASSSRDWAGANVLTF. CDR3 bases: TGTGCCAGCAGCTCCCGTGACTGGGCTGGGGCCAACGTCCTGACTTTC.

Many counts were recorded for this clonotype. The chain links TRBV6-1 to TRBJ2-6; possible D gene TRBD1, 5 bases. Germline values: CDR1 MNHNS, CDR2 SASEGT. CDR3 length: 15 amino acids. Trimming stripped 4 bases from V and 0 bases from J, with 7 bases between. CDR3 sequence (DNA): TGTGCCAGCAGTGCGGACAACTCTGGGGCCAACGTCCTGACTTTC. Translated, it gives CASSADNSGANVLTF.

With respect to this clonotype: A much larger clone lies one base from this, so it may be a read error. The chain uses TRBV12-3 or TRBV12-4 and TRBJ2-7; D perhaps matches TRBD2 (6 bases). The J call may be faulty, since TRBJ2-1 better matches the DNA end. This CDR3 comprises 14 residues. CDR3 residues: CASSLGGNQETQFF. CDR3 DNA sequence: TGTGCCAGCAGTTTGGGGGGAAACCAAGAGACCCAGTTCTTC.

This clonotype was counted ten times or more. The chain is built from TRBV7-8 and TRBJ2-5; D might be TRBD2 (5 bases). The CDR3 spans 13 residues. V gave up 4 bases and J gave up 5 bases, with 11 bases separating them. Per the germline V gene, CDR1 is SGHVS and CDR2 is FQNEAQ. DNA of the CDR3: TGTGCCAGCAGCTCGCCGGGAACGGAGACCCAGTACTTC. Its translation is CASSSPGTETQYF.

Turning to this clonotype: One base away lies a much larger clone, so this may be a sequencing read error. CDR3 in DNA: TGTGCCAGCAGCTTAGTCCCAATCGATGAGAAGTTCTTC. Translation: CASSLVPIDEKFF. This chain joins TRBV7-2 and TRBJ2-4, with D unclear. The V gene's germline CDR1 is SGHTA and CDR2 FQGNSA. The CDR3 contains 13 residues.

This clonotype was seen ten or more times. As DNA, the CDR3 is TGCGCCAGCAGCGTTCAGGAGGGGAACACTGAAGCTTTCTTT. This codes for CASSVQEGNTEAFF. This rearrangement joins TRBV4-1 to TRBJ1-1; D is unclear. With 5 bases removed from V and 1 base from J, the gap between germline ends came to 11 bases. The CDR3 has 14 amino acids. Germline lookup yields CDR1 MGHRA and CDR2 YSYEKL.

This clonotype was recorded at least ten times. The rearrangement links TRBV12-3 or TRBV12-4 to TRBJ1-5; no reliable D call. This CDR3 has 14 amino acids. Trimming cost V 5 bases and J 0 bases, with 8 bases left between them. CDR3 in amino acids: CASSPHPSNQPQHF. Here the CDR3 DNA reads TGTGCCAGCAGTCCCCACCCTAGCAATCAGCCCCAGCATTTT.

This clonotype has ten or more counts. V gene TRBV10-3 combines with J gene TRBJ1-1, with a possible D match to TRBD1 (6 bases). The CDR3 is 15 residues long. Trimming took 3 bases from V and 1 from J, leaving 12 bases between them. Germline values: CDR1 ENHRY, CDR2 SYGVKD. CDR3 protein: CAISERQGRNTEAFF. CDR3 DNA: TGTGCCATCAGTGAAAGGCAGGGGAGGAACACTGAAGCTTTCTTT.

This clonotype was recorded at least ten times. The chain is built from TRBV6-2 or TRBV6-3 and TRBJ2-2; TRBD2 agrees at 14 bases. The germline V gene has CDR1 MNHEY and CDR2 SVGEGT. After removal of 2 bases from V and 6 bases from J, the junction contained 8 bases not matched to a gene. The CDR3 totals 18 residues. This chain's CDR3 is CASSYQGTSGRTAGELFF. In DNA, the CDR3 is TGTGCCAGCAGTTACCAAGGGACTAGCGGGAGAACGGCCGGGGAGCTGTTTTTT.

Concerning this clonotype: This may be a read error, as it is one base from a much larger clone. The DNA of the CDR3 is TGTGCCTGGAGAAAGCTTCACACCGGGGAGCTGTTGTTT. This encodes CAWRKLHTGELLF. V and J are TRBV30 and TRBJ2-2, with D maybe TRBD2 (5 bases). Germline values: CDR1 GTSNPN, CDR2 SVGIG (reference sequence). This CDR3 is 13 amino acids long.

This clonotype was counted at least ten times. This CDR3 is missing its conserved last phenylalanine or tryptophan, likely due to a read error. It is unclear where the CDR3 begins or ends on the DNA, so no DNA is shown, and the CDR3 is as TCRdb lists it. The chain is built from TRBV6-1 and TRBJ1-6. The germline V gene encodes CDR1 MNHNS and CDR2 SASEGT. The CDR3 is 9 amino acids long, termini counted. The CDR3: CASYGCPHL.

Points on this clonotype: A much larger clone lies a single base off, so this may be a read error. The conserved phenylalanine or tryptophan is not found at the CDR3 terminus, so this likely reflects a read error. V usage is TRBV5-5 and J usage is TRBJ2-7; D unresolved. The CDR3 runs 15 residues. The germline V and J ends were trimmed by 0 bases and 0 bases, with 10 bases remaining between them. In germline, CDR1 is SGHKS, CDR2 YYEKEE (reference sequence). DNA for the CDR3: TGTGCCAGCAGCTTGGGTCCAGGCAGCTCCTACGAGCAGTACCTC. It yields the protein CASSLGPGSSYEQYL.

This chain's CDR3 is CASSTTGEGYEQYF. Here the CDR3 DNA reads TGTGCCAGCAGCACCACAGGGGAAGGGTACGAGCAGTACTTC. The V and J genes are TRBV28 and TRBJ2-7; 7 positions match TRBD1. Germline lookup yields CDR1 MDHEN and CDR2 SYDVKM. This CDR3 region has 14 residues. V lost 6 bases and J lost 4; bases outside the gene matches: 9.

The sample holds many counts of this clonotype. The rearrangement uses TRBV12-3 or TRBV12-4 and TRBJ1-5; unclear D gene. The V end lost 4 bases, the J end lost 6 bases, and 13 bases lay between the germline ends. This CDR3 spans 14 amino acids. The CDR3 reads CASSSTNVGQPQHF. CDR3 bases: TGTGCCAGCAGTTCCACCAACGTTGGTCAGCCCCAGCATTTT.

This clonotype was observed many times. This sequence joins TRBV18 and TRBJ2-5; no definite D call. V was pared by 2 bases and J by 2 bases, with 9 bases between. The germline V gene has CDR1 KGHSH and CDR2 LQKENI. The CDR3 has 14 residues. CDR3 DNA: TGTGCCAGCTCACCAAGGCAAGCACAAGAGACCCAGTACTTC. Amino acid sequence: CASSPRQAQETQYF.

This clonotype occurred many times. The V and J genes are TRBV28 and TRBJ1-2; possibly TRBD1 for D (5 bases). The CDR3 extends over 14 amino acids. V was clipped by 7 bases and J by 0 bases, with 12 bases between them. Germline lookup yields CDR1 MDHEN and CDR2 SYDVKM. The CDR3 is CASIGGAANYGYTF. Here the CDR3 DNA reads TGTGCCAGCATAGGAGGGGCCGCTAACTATGGCTACACCTTC.

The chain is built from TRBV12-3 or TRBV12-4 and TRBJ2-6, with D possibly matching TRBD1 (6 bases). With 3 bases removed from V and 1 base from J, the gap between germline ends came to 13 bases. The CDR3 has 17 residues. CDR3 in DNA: TGTGCCAGCAGTTTTTGGGCCAGGGGTTCTGGGGCCAACGTCCTGACTTTC. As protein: CASSFWARGSGANVLTF.

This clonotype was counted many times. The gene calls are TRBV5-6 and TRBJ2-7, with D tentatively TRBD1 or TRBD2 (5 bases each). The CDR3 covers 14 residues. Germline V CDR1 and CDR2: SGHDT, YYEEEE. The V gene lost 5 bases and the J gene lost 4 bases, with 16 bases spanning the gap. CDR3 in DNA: TGTGCCAGCAGAGGGACGGGGTCTCAGTACGAGCAGTACTTC. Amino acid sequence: CASRGTGSQYEQYF.

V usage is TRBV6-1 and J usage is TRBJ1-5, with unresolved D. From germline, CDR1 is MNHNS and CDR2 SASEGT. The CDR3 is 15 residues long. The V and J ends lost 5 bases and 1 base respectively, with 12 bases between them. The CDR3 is CASSQGMRSNQPQHF. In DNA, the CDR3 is TGTGCCAGCAGTCAAGGGATGCGGAGCAATCAGCCCCAGCATTTT.

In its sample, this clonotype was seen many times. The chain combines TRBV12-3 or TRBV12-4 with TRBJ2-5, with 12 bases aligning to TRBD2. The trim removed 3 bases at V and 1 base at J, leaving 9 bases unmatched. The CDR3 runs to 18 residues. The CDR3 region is CASSFLTSGRGIQETQYF. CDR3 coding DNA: TGTGCCAGCAGTTTTTTGACTAGCGGGAGAGGAATCCAAGAGACCCAGTACTTC.

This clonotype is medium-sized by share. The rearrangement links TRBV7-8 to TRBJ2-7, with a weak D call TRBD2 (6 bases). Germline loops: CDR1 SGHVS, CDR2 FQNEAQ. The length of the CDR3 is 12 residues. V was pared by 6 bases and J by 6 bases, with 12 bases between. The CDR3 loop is CASSSRTIEQYF. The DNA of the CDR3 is TGTGCCAGCAGTTCGAGGACTATCGAGCAGTACTTC.

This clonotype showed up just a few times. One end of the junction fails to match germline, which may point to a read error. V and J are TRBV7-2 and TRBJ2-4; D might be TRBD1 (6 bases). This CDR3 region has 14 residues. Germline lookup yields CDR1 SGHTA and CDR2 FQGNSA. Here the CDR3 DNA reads TGTGCCAGCAGCATCCAGGGGTTCGGAAACATTAAGTACTTC. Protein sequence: CASSIQGFGNIKYF.

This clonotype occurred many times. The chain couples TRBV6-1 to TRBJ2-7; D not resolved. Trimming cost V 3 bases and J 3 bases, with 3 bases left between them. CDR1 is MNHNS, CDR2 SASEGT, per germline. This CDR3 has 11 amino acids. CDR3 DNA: TGTGCCAGCAGTGACCACTACGAGCAGTACTTC. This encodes CASSDHYEQYF.

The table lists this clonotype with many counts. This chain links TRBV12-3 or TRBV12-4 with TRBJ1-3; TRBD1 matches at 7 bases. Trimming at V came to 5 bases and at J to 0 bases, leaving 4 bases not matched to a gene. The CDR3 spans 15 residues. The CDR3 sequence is CASSPDRASGNTIYF. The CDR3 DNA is TGTGCCAGCAGTCCTGACAGGGCCTCTGGAAACACCATATATTTT.

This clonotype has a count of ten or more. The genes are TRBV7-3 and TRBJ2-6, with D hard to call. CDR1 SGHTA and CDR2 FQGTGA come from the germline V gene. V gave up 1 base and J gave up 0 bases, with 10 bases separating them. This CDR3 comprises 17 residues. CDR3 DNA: TGTGCCAGCAGCTTAAATGCTATGGGCTCTGGGGCCAACGTCCTGACTTTC. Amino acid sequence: CASSLNAMGSGANVLTF.

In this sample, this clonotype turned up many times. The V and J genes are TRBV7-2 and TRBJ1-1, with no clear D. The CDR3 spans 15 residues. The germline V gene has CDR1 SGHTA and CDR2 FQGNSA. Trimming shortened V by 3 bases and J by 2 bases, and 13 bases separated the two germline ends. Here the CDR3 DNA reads TGTGCCAGCAGCTTTACGGGCAATCCAAACACTGAAGCTTTCTTT. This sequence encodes CASSFTGNPNTEAFF.

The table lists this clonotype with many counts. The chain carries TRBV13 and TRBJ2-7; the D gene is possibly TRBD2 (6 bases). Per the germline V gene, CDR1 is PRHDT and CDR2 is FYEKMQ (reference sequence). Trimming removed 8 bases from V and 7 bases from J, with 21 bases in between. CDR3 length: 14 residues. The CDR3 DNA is TGTGCCAGCGTTGGCTTGGCGGTTGGGGGGGAGCAGTACTTC. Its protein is CASVGLAVGGEQYF.